Listed below are T cell receptor beta chains from one sample, sequenced in a study of regulatory T cells in long-lasting Graves disease. MiXCR was run by TCRdb on the multiplex PCR reads, yielding one entry per CDR3 protein. The profile shows around 250,000 distinct CDR3 sequences, around 20% of them singletons. This specimen was peripheral blood mononuclear cells (PBMCs), taken at new diagnosis, from a patient treated with antithyroid drugs. The source of these receptors is a female donor with Graves disease. CDR3s include the opening cysteine and the closing phenylalanine or tryptophan. A D gene is named only where the DNA matches it firmly. A clone size is listed for some rows: how often the clone was seen (once, few, many), or a class if it is expanded.

d_gene: TRBD1
j_gene: TRBJ1-6
v_gene: TRBV20-1
abundance: -
CDR3nt: TGCAGTGCTAGGCCCGGACAGGGGCCAGAGGGGGCCCTCCACTTT
CDR3aa: CSARPGQGPEGALHF

d_gene: -
j_gene: TRBJ2-1
v_gene: TRBV11-2
abundance: many
CDR3nt: TGTGCCGGCAGTTATGGGTGGCGGGTTCACAATGAGCAGTTCTTC
CDR3aa: CAGSYGWRVHNEQFF

d_gene: TRBD1
j_gene: TRBJ2-4
v_gene: TRBV27
abundance: many
CDR3nt: TGTGCCAGCAGTTTAAGCGACAGGGGTGTAGCCAAAAACATTCAGTACTTC
CDR3aa: CASSLSDRGVAKNIQYF

d_gene: -
j_gene: TRBJ2-7
v_gene: TRBV3-1
abundance: many
CDR3nt: TGTGCCAGCAGCCAAGGAGTCGTCTACGAGCAGTACTTC
CDR3aa: CASSQGVVYEQYF

d_gene: TRBD2
j_gene: TRBJ2-1
v_gene: TRBV6-1
abundance: many
CDR3nt: TGTGCCAGCAGGCTAGCGGGAGGGAACGATGAGCAGTTCTTC
CDR3aa: CASRLAGGNDEQFF

d_gene: -
j_gene: TRBJ2-7
v_gene: TRBV2
abundance: -
CDR3nt: TGTGCCAGAAGCGGGACAGGCCTCTCCTACGAGCAGTACTTC
CDR3aa: CARSGTGLSYEQYF

d_gene: -
j_gene: TRBJ2-5
v_gene: TRBV2
abundance: many
CDR3nt: TGTGCCAGCAGTGAATTAGTACAAAAAGTGACCCAGTACTTC
CDR3aa: CASSELVQKVTQYF

d_gene: -
j_gene: TRBJ1-6
v_gene: TRBV5-6
abundance: -
CDR3nt: TGTGCCAGCAGCTTGGGTTGGGGAAGCTCCTATAATTCACCCCTCCACTTT
CDR3aa: CASSLGWGSSYNSPLHF

d_gene: TRBD2
j_gene: TRBJ2-3
v_gene: TRBV7-8
abundance: -
CDR3nt: TGTGCCAGCAGTCTCGGACTAGTGAAACGCACAGATACGCAGTATTTT
CDR3aa: CASSLGLVKRTDTQYF

d_gene: TRBD2
j_gene: TRBJ2-1
v_gene: TRBV20-1
abundance: -
CDR3nt: TGCAGTGCTAGGACTAGCGGGAGGTTCGGCAATGAGCAGTTCTTC
CDR3aa: CSARTSGRFGNEQFF

d_gene: -
j_gene: TRBJ2-5
v_gene: TRBV24-1
abundance: few
CDR3nt: TGTGCCACCAGTCAGGGAACGGAGACCCAGTACTTC
CDR3aa: CATSQGTETQYF

d_gene: -
j_gene: TRBJ2-3
v_gene: TRBV20-1
abundance: many
CDR3nt: TGCAGTGCCGGAGGCCCAGATACGCAGTATTTT
CDR3aa: CSAGGPDTQYF

d_gene: TRBD1
j_gene: TRBJ2-3
v_gene: TRBV15
abundance: many
CDR3nt: TGTGCCACCAGCCCTAGGGGGGGACAGGGGGTGCTAGCGGGATTCACAGATACGCAGTATTTT
CDR3aa: CATSPRGGQGVLAGFTDTQYF

d_gene: TRBD2
j_gene: TRBJ2-7
v_gene: TRBV20-1
abundance: many
CDR3nt: TGCAGTGCTACCAGACTAGCGGGAGGGAGCTCCTACGAGCAGTACTTC
CDR3aa: CSATRLAGGSSYEQYF

d_gene: TRBD1
j_gene: TRBJ2-1
v_gene: TRBV24-1
abundance: -
CDR3nt: TGTGCCACCAGTGATTTCGGACAGGGAAACTGGAATGAGCAGTTCTTC
CDR3aa: CATSDFGQGNWNEQFF

d_gene: TRBD1
j_gene: TRBJ2-5
v_gene: TRBV18
abundance: many
CDR3nt: TGTGCCAGCTCACCGGGGACAGCCGAGGTCGCGACCCAGTACTTC
CDR3aa: CASSPGTAEVATQYF

d_gene: -
j_gene: TRBJ1-2
v_gene: TRBV5-1
abundance: many
CDR3nt: TGCGCCAGCAGCCGCGCGGGAGATAACTATGGCTACACCTTC
CDR3aa: CASSRAGDNYGYTF

d_gene: TRBD2
j_gene: TRBJ2-2
v_gene: TRBV20-1
abundance: many
CDR3nt: TGCAGTGCCCCGATTAGCGGGGGGTGGGGCGGGGAGCTGTTTTTT
CDR3aa: CSAPISGGWGGELFF

d_gene: TRBD2
j_gene: TRBJ2-5
v_gene: TRBV25-1
abundance: -
CDR3nt: TGTGCCAGCAGTGAATTTGTTAGCGGGGGTCATCAACATGAAGAGACCCAGTACTTC
CDR3aa: CASSEFVSGGHQHEETQYF

d_gene: TRBD1
j_gene: TRBJ2-5
v_gene: TRBV20-1
abundance: many
CDR3nt: TGCAGTGCTAGAGATCAGGGGGCGATGAAGACCCAGTACTTC
CDR3aa: CSARDQGAMKTQYF

d_gene: -
j_gene: TRBJ2-3
v_gene: TRBV11-3
abundance: many
CDR3nt: TGTGCCAGCAGCTTAAACACAGATACGCAGTATTTT
CDR3aa: CASSLNTDTQYF

d_gene: -
j_gene: TRBJ2-1
v_gene: TRBV7-9
abundance: many
CDR3nt: TGTGCCAGCAGCTTAGGGAGGGAAGGGCATGAGCAGTTCTTC
CDR3aa: CASSLGREGHEQFF

d_gene: -
j_gene: TRBJ2-3
v_gene: TRBV20-1
abundance: many
CDR3nt: TGCAGTGCTAGAGTACCTAGCGTACGTGGCACAGATACGCAGTATTTT
CDR3aa: CSARVPSVRGTDTQYF

d_gene: -
j_gene: TRBJ2-1
v_gene: TRBV7-2
abundance: many
CDR3nt: TGTGCCAGCAGCTTATCACCCACCTGGAGTAATGAGCAGTTCTTC
CDR3aa: CASSLSPTWSNEQFF

d_gene: -
j_gene: TRBJ2-7
v_gene: TRBV20-1
abundance: many
CDR3nt: TGCAGTGCTCGGGGGGGCAGGGGGCAAGGGGACGAGCAGTACTTC
CDR3aa: CSARGGRGQGDEQYF

d_gene: -
j_gene: TRBJ2-7
v_gene: TRBV3-1
abundance: many
CDR3nt: TGTGCCAGCAGCCAAGATCTAAACGGCGAGCAGTACTTC
CDR3aa: CASSQDLNGEQYF

d_gene: TRBD1
j_gene: TRBJ1-2
v_gene: TRBV29-1
abundance: -
CDR3nt: TGCAGCGTTGAGGCCGTCGGGACAGGAGATTCCGGCTACACCTTC
CDR3aa: CSVEAVGTGDSGYTF

d_gene: -
j_gene: TRBJ1-4
v_gene: TRBV27
abundance: few
CDR3nt: TGTGCCAGCAGTTTAAATGGACGGATCGGAGAAAAACTGTTTTTT
CDR3aa: CASSLNGRIGEKLFF

d_gene: -
j_gene: TRBJ2-1
v_gene: TRBV15
abundance: many
CDR3nt: TGTGCCACCAGCAGAGATCACCGAAATGAGCAGTTCTTC
CDR3aa: CATSRDHRNEQFF

d_gene: -
j_gene: TRBJ2-2
v_gene: TRBV20-1
abundance: -
CDR3nt: TGCAGTGCAACCCCGTCCGGCAACACCGGGGAGCTGTTTTTT
CDR3aa: CSATPSGNTGELFF

d_gene: -
j_gene: TRBJ1-1
v_gene: TRBV19
abundance: few
CDR3nt: TGTGCCAGTAGTATCCCTGACAGCCGGAGCACTGAAGCTTTCTTT
CDR3aa: CASSIPDSRSTEAFF

d_gene: -
j_gene: TRBJ2-7
v_gene: TRBV10-1
abundance: many
CDR3nt: TGCGCCAGCAGTGAAGGAGGATCCTACGAGCAGTACTTC
CDR3aa: CASSEGGSYEQYF

d_gene: TRBD1
j_gene: TRBJ1-2
v_gene: TRBV27
abundance: many
CDR3nt: TGTGCCAGCGGGGTGGCAGGGGGCAGTGGTGGCTACACCTTC
CDR3aa: CASGVAGGSGGYTF

d_gene: -
j_gene: TRBJ1-1
v_gene: TRBV27
abundance: many
CDR3nt: TGTGCCAGCAGTTTAAGAGTGGGGAACACTGAAGCTTTCTTT
CDR3aa: CASSLRVGNTEAFF

d_gene: -
j_gene: TRBJ1-5
v_gene: TRBV4-3
abundance: many
CDR3nt: TGCGCCAGCAGCCTGGAATGGGGCAATCAGCCCCAGCATTTT
CDR3aa: CASSLEWGNQPQHF

d_gene: -
j_gene: TRBJ2-7
v_gene: TRBV2
abundance: -
CDR3nt: TGTGCCAGCGGTGGTGACAGCTACGAGCAGTACTTC
CDR3aa: CASGGDSYEQYF

d_gene: -
j_gene: TRBJ2-5
v_gene: TRBV28
abundance: many
CDR3nt: TGTGCCAGCAGTCAACGGAGTACCCAAGAGACCCAGTACTTC
CDR3aa: CASSQRSTQETQYF

d_gene: -
j_gene: TRBJ2-7
v_gene: TRBV4-2
abundance: many
CDR3nt: TGTGCCAGCAGCCAAGAAGGCCTACGCGAGCAGTACTTC
CDR3aa: CASSQEGLREQYF

d_gene: -
j_gene: TRBJ1-4
v_gene: TRBV5-5
abundance: many
CDR3nt: TGTGCCAGCAGCCCGCAGTGGAGGGTTGAAAAACTGTTTTTT
CDR3aa: CASSPQWRVEKLFF

d_gene: -
j_gene: TRBJ1-1
v_gene: TRBV15
abundance: -
CDR3nt: TGTGCCACCAGCAGGGGGACCAGGGCCACTGAAGCTTTCTTT
CDR3aa: CATSRGTRATEAFF